This entry features one TCR beta chain sequence. Its antigen is not known. No donor was unhealthy or non-Caucasian. One entry per CDR3 protein results from TCRdb running MiXCR on the 5' RACE reads. The sample has fewer than 550,000 distinct CDR3 sequences; approximately 15% are singletons. V was trimmed by 4 bases and J by 5 bases, leaving 15 bases between them. The CDR3 is 15 residues long. This sample is part of a study of identical twins. Study conclusions and caveats: Twins shared beta out-of-frame sequences in excess, but this excess was weaker. A partial confounding effect on zero-insertion analyses could come from invariant MAIT and iNKT cells.

This sample also appeared in a second study, on yellow fever vaccine responses in identical twins.

Sample: CD4+ T cells sorted from blood. The rearrangement joins TRBV12-3 or TRBV12-4 to TRBJ2-1; possibly TRBD1 for D (6 bases). This TCR was sampled from a woman aged 18-30 years in good health. Here the CDR3 reads CASSSGTNVDNEQFF. CDR3 coding DNA: TGTGCCAGCAGTTCTGGGACAAATGTGGACAATGAGCAGTTCTTC.